The source of this T cell receptor beta chain is a study of blood T cell repertoires in COVID-19 (dated by TCRdb to 2019 to 2021). Study-level background: Samples covering the acute and convalescent phases of COVID-19 were provided by collaborators in the United States, Italy and Spain. The prospective study material was composed of cDNA or gDNA derived from T cells, B-cell-depleted T cells, or PBMCs. A freely available public database, intended as a resource for researchers studying the immune response to SARS-CoV-2, is where the repertoires were released. HLA class I and class II types, where available, came from metadata supplied by the sample provider rather than from assay-based typing. Deeply sampled blood TCRbeta repertoires from subjects exposed to, actively infected with, or recovered from COVID-19 were included in the dataset. The samples were drawn from two sources: the first 160 participants of the ongoing ImmuneRACE study, and approximately 1,300 subjects contributed by 6 global collaborators. Nearly every sample came with metadata listing a de-identified subject ID, COVID-19 status, age in years and sex.

The immunoSEQ Assay, a bias-controlled multiplex PCR, was used to amplify TCRbeta CDR3 regions from genomic DNA. Concerning the study's data processing: The number of nucleated cells in each sample was estimated from the amplification of reference gene primers within the assay. Sequence reads were collapsed and filtered to measure the absolute abundance of every unique TCRbeta CDR3 rearrangement. For each sample, productive Simpson clonality was calculated by taking the square root of Simpson's diversity index across productive rearrangements. Sourced from immuneACCESS, this table was stored by TCRdb with only in-frame sequences that have V and J called. A share of the clones is absent; for the studies checked, an unresolved V gene accounts for under half, and the remainder has no known explanation. V and J calls and clone size come straight from that table; D and trimming were deduced from the DNA. Present in this sample are approximately 300,000 clones, roughly 89% of which were seen just once. Roughly 1.9% of the sample rests with the top ten.

Looking up the germline V gene yields CDR1 MNHEY and CDR2 SVGAGI. Spanning cysteine to phenylalanine, the CDR3 consists of 14 amino acids. Just the 42-base CDR3 DNA is kept, in frame starting at base 1. Trimming leaves V shorter by 7 bases and J shorter by 6 bases, with the junction holding 7 bases beyond the gene matches. On this clone itself: The antigen it recognizes is unknown. No clone much larger than this one lies a single base away; base qualities are absent.

General findings and caveats noted by the study authors: How much clinical and demographic metadata was included differed by source and by participant, and the metadata was provided uncurated.

One collaborating source in Seattle enrolled patients while the patients were actively infected and followed the patients over time throughout the course of disease. Collaborating institutions collected whole blood in K2EDTA tubes following their own protocols. For TCRbeta analysis, collaborators shipped samples in one of three forms: frozen whole blood, isolated PBMCs, or DNA extracted from either of those sample types. The chain is made from TRBV6-5 and TRBJ1-1; 11 bases in the middle match TRBD1. The specimen was peripheral blood. This clonotype was obtained from a woman aged 30 to 39 with COVID-19, enrolled during active disease. CDR3 loop: CASIRDRGFSEAFF. The nucleotides are TGTGCCAGCATCAGGGACAGGGGGTTCTCTGAAGCTTTCTTT.